Listed here are 17 T cell receptor beta chains from one sample, sequenced in a study of blood T cell repertoires in COVID-19. TCRdb keeps only in-frame clones here, not all; method: immunoSEQ multiplex PCR. The profile covers some 120,000 clones, with roughly 84% appearing a single time and 12% taken by the ten largest. The specimen sequenced was peripheral blood. These TCRs come from a woman aged 25-40 years who had recovered from COVID-19.

The DNA for the CDR3 is TGTGCCAGCAGCGCCCGCCCTTCAACAGGGCAGGGCTACACCTTC. Translation: CASSARPSTGQGYTF. This sequence joins TRBV9 and TRBJ1-2; the D gene is possibly TRBD1 (6 bases). CDR1 is SGDLS and CDR2 is YYNGEE in the germline V gene. V lost 3 bases, J lost 8 bases, and 20 bases lay in between. This CDR3 is 15 amino acids long.

The V call is TRBV27, the J call TRBJ2-7; TRBD1 agrees at 8 bases. This CDR3 is built from 17 residues. Germline V gene sequence: CDR1 MNHEY, CDR2 SMNVEV (reference sequence). V was clipped by 2 bases and J by 2 bases; unmatched bases: 11. The CDR3 loop reads CASSLIRDRSRPYEQYF. The DNA of the CDR3 is TGTGCCAGCAGTTTAATAAGGGACAGGAGTCGTCCCTACGAGCAGTACTTC.

The rearrangement uses TRBV18 and TRBJ2-7, with 7 bases fitting TRBD2. Per the germline V gene, CDR1 is KGHSH and CDR2 is LQKENI. Losses at the gene ends were 7 bases for V and 3 bases for J; bases not matched to a gene: 6. The CDR3 contains 13 residues. This CDR3 reads CASCPGTNYEQYF. In DNA, the CDR3 is TGTGCCAGCTGCCCCGGGACTAACTACGAGCAGTACTTC.

V gene TRBV2 combines with J gene TRBJ1-4, with D possibly being TRBD1 (5 bases). From germline, CDR1 is SNHLY and CDR2 FYNNEI. The CDR3 spans 14 residues. The V end lost 8 bases, the J end lost 8 bases, and 18 bases lay between the germline ends. CDR3 in DNA: TGTGCCAGCGCCGACGGGACCGGAGGGGAAAAACTGTTTTTT. It is translated as CASADGTGGEKLFF.

This chain links TRBV7-8 with TRBJ2-5; no definite D call. The CDR3 is 14 residues long. The V gene's germline CDR1 is SGHVS and CDR2 FQNEAQ. With 0 bases removed from V and 3 bases from J, the gap between germline ends came to 8 bases. The CDR3, as DNA: TGTGCCAGCAGCTTAGCCCAACAGAAAGAGACCCAGTACTTC. It encodes CASSLAQQKETQYF.

CDR3 DNA: TGTGCCAGTAGCCGGCTAGCGGGGGGGCCCGGGGCAGATACGCAGTATTTT. Residues: CASSRLAGGPGADTQYF. J is TRBJ2-3 and V is TRBV19; 12 bases agree with TRBD2. The V segment lost 6 bases and the J segment 4 bases; nucleotides outside the gene matches: 11. The CDR3 extends over 17 amino acids. Germline CDR1 and CDR2: LNHDA and SQIVND (reference sequence).

The chain recombines TRBV19 with TRBJ1-1; 10 bases are a match to TRBD1. Trimming removed 3 bases from V and 3 bases from J; junction bases left unmatched: 13. Germline CDR1 is LNHDA and CDR2 is SQIVND (reference sequence). The CDR3 consists of 18 residues. CDR3 residues: CASSMGTGVRIGDTEAFF. For the CDR3, the DNA is TGTGCCAGTAGTATGGGGACAGGGGTGAGAATCGGGGACACTGAAGCTTTCTTT.

The chain employs TRBV10-2 and TRBJ2-3; unclear D gene. Germline values: CDR1 WSHSY, CDR2 SAAADI. Trimming removed 4 bases at V and 5 bases at J, with 13 bases between. The CDR3 runs to 14 residues. The CDR3 loop is CASSGTSRLDTQYF. For the CDR3, the DNA is TGCGCCAGCAGTGGAACTTCACGTTTAGATACGCAGTATTTT.

The J gene is TRBJ2-7, the V gene TRBV7-2, with TRBD2 matching 12 bases. CDR3 length equals 14 residues. V trimming: 4 bases; J trimming: 2 bases; junction bases outside the gene matches: 0. Per the germline V gene, CDR1 is SGHTA and CDR2 is FQGNSA. This CDR3 is CASSWTSGTYEQYF. Written as DNA, the CDR3 is TGTGCCAGCAGCTGGACTAGCGGGACCTACGAGCAGTACTTC.

This clone has a single count. The V gene is TRBV7-2, the J gene TRBJ2-7; 12 positions agree with TRBD2. Germline lookup yields CDR1 SGHTA and CDR2 FQGNSA. The ends lost 5 bases at V and 3 bases at J; junction bases unmatched: 2. The CDR3 sequence is 14 residues long. The CDR3 nucleotides are TGTGCCAGCAGCCGGACTAGCGGGAACTACGAGCAGTACTTC. Protein sequence: CASSRTSGNYEQYF.

The rearrangement uses TRBV5-6 and TRBJ2-5; a possible D gene is TRBD2 (6 bases). Trimming took off 0 bases at V and 14 bases at J, with 14 bases between the two ends. CDR1 SGHDT and CDR2 YYEEEE come from the germline V gene. This CDR3 has 12 residues. In DNA form, the CDR3 reads TGTGCCAGCAGCTTGGGCGGACCCGGGGGTTACTTC. This encodes CASSLGGPGGYF.

This sequence joins TRBV6-6 and TRBJ1-4, with D maybe TRBD1 (6 bases). The CDR3 contains 15 residues. Germline V gene data show CDR1 as MNHNY and CDR2 as SVGAGI (reference sequence). V gave up 8 bases and J gave up 7 bases, with 20 bases separating them. The CDR3 here is CASFRRQAEGEKLFF. CDR3 nucleotides: TGTGCCAGCTTTCGCCGACAGGCAGAAGGTGAAAAACTGTTTTTT.

This clone has just one count. The genes are TRBV12-5 and TRBJ2-3; D uncertain. Germline V CDR1 and CDR2: LGHNT, FRNRAP. V gave up 6 bases and J gave up 5 bases, with 6 bases separating them. The CDR3 has 11 residues. The CDR3 protein is CASGREDTQYF. CDR3 DNA: TGTGCTAGTGGACGAGAAGATACGCAGTATTTT.

The CDR3 spells CASRRDRGRTEAFF. In DNA form, the CDR3 reads TGCGCCAGCAGAAGGGACAGGGGGCGCACTGAAGCTTTCTTT. The rearrangement uses TRBV5-1 and TRBJ1-1; 12 bases map to TRBD1. The trim removed 5 bases at V and 4 bases at J, leaving 3 bases unmatched. In germline, CDR1 is SGHRS, CDR2 YFSETQ. The CDR3 covers 14 residues.

The rearrangement links TRBV27 to TRBJ1-5, with unresolved D. V lost 5 bases, J lost 2 bases, and 25 bases lay in between. The CDR3 runs 19 residues. Germline CDR1 reads MNHEY; CDR2 reads SMNVEV (reference sequence). CDR3 DNA: TGTGCCAGCAGTCGATTCGCGACCTTAAACCGCGAGGGCAATCAGCCCCAGCATTTT. It specifies CASSRFATLNREGNQPQHF.

The chain employs TRBV6-6 and TRBJ1-2, with D possibly being TRBD1 (6 bases). V was trimmed by 2 bases and J by 4 bases, leaving 14 bases between them. Per germline, CDR1 MNHNY and CDR2 SVGAGI (reference sequence). The CDR3 covers 15 residues. As DNA, the CDR3 is TGTGCCAGCAGTTACATGGAACAGGGAAGCTATGGCTACACCTTC. This encodes CASSYMEQGSYGYTF.

V is TRBV10-3 and J is TRBJ1-1; D is unresolved. V was clipped by 7 bases and J by 1 base, with 13 bases between them. CDR3 length: 14 residues. The germline V gene has CDR1 ENHRY and CDR2 SYGVKD. DNA of the CDR3: TGTGCCATCACGGATAACGGGTGGAACACTGAAGCTTTCTTT. Translating it yields CAITDNGWNTEAFF.